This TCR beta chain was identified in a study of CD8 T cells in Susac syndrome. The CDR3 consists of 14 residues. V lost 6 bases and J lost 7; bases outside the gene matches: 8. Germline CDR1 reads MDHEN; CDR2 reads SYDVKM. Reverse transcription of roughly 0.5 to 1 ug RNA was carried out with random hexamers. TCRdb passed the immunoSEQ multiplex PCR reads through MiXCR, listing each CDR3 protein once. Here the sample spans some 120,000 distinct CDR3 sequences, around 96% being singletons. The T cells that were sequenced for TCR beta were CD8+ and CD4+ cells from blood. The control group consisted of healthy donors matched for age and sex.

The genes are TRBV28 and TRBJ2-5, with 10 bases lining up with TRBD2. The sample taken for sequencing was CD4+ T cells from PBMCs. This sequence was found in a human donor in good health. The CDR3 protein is CASSPPAGGGTQYF. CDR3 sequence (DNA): TGTGCCAGCAGCCCCCCAGCGGGAGGGGGGACCCAGTACTTC.